This T cell receptor beta chain derives from a study of cytomegalovirus exposure and HLA in healthy donors. General study findings and limits: Donors belonging to an Asian-associated ancestry cluster reportedly showed fewer N-insertions in productive TCRs than the approximately 690-donor mean, according to what a later analysis found.

The V gene end was trimmed by 3 bases and the J gene end by 4 bases; junction bases not matched to a gene: 4. The CDR3 sequence is 14 residues long. Germline lookup yields CDR1 LNHNV and CDR2 YYDKDF (reference sequence). Amplification used 60 Vbeta primers and 13 Jbeta primers. Method: immunoSEQ multiplex PCR; TCRdb's copy keeps in-frame clones and lacks some. Of around 190,000 clones listed, over 65% are singletons. A word on this clone: What it binds is not known.

This clonotype originated in a woman aged 30 to 39 in good health and CMV-seronegative. Specimen: PBMCs. The genes are TRBV15 and TRBJ1-1, with 8 bases that match TRBD1. The CDR3: CATSRDRVGTEAFF. The CDR3, as DNA: TGTGCCACCAGCAGGGACAGGGTGGGCACTGAAGCTTTCTTT.